This is a list of T cell receptor beta chains from one sample in a study of blood T cell repertoires in COVID-19. TCRdb keeps only in-frame clones here, not all; method: immunoSEQ multiplex PCR. This sample yields around 200,000 clones, of which roughly nine tenths are seen a single time; around 2.2% belongs to the top ten. Material: peripheral blood. These receptors were obtained from a woman aged 45-59 years with acute or convalescent COVID-19. Both conserved end residues are part of each CDR3. A D gene is named only where the DNA matches it firmly. Rows give clone size only sometimes, using once, few, many, or a class for an expanded clone.

d_call j_call cdr3_length v_call clone_size cdr3_nt cdr3_aa
TRBD1 TRBJ2-7 16 TRBV7-7 - TGTGCCAGCAGCTTAGGAGGGGGGACAGGGTGTTACGAGCAGTACTTC CASSLGGGTGCYEQYF
- TRBJ1-2 14 TRBV7-9 few TGTGCCAGCAGCCCTAGACGCCCTCGGGATGGCTACACCTTC CASSPRRPRDGYTF
TRBD2 TRBJ2-1 15 TRBV25-1 - TGTGCCAGCAGTGAAGTCGGCGGGAGCTACAATGAGCAGTTCTTC CASSEVGGSYNEQFF
- TRBJ2-5 11 TRBV7-2 - TGTGCCAGCACTTCTTCCGAGACCCAGTACTTC CASTSSETQYF
- TRBJ1-3 15 TRBV2 - TGTGCCAGCAGTGCAGAAACAGGGAGAGGAAACACCATATATTTT CASSAETGRGNTIYF
TRBD1 TRBJ1-2 15 TRBV7-2 once TGTGCCAGCAGCGTCCCCAGGGGGCTGGGCTATGGCTACACCTTC CASSVPRGLGYGYTF
TRBD1 TRBJ1-2 14 TRBV19 - TGTGCCAGTAGTATCCGGGACAGGGGGTCGAGCTACACCTTC CASSIRDRGSSYTF
TRBD1 TRBJ2-7 15 TRBV30 - TGTGCCTGGAGCCAGTACCGGGACAGGGGGCGCGAGCAGTACTTC CAWSQYRDRGREQYF
- TRBJ2-5 12 TRBV5-6 once TGTGCCAGCAGCGCGAACCAAGAGACCCAGTACTTC CASSANQETQYF
TRBD1 TRBJ1-2 14 TRBV20-1 - TGCAGTGCTAGTGGGGGACAGCGCGATAGGGGCTACACCTTC CSASGGQRDRGYTF
TRBD1 TRBJ1-2 14 TRBV6-5 - TGTGCCAGCAGTTTCTTGGACAGGGTTAATGGCTACACCTTC CASSFLDRVNGYTF
TRBD2 TRBJ2-3 16 TRBV18 - TGTGCCAGCTCACGATTCAGCGGGGGCAGCACAGATACGCAGTATTTT CASSRFSGGSTDTQYF
TRBD1 TRBJ2-6 17 TRBV30 - TGTGCCTGGAGTCCCGGGACAGTTACGTCTGGGGCCAACGTCCTGACTTTC CAWSPGTVTSGANVLTF
TRBD2 TRBJ2-5 15 TRBV5-8 - TGTGCCAGCAGCCGTCGGGGGGTGTACCAAGAGACCCAGTACTTC CASSRRGVYQETQYF